A single sample gave rise to the 14 T cell receptor beta chains below, sequenced in a study of blood T cell repertoires in COVID-19. TCRdb keeps only in-frame clones here, not all; method: immunoSEQ multiplex PCR. The sample shows tens of thousands of clones, more than 85% of them seen only once. Sample: peripheral blood. All receptors come from a human donor with active COVID-19. The donor label of this sample is uncertain.

V gene TRBV9 combines with J gene TRBJ2-7; the D gene is possibly TRBD2 (6 bases). Deletions cut 4 bases from V and 2 bases from J, with 16 bases between. This CDR3 is 15 amino acids long. Germline V gene data show CDR1 as SGDLS and CDR2 as YYNGEE. CDR3 nucleotides: TGTGCCAGCAGCCCCGAGATTAGCGGAACCTACGAGCAGTACTTC. Protein sequence: CASSPEISGTYEQYF.

The V and J genes are TRBV3-1 (or the pseudogene TRBV3-2) and TRBJ2-3; the match to TRBD2 covers 8 bases. This CDR3 spans 13 amino acids. Germline V lookup: CDR1 LGHDT, CDR2 YNNKEL (reference sequence). J gave up 9 bases and V 4 bases, and 6 bases lay outside the gene matches. Written as DNA, the CDR3 is TGTGCCAGCAGCCCTACTAGCGGCTTGACGCAGTATTTT. Its translation is CASSPTSGLTQYF.

J is TRBJ1-5 and V is TRBV28; 11 bases agree with TRBD1. J was trimmed by 4 bases and V by 4 bases; bases with no gene match: 6. Looked up from germline, CDR1 is MDHEN and CDR2 is SYDVKM. The CDR3 sequence is 16 residues long. DNA for the CDR3: TGTGCCAGCAGTTCGCCGGGACAGGGGGAAAATCAGCCCCAGCATTTT. Protein: CASSSPGQGENQPQHF.

The chain links TRBV10-3 to TRBJ2-7, with D unresolved. Trimming left V 2 bases short and J 6 bases short, with 11 bases between. CDR1 and CDR2 from the germline V gene are ENHRY and SYGVKD. This CDR3 is 13 amino acids long. The CDR3 here is CAISEISSGEQYF. CDR3 bases: TGTGCCATCAGTGAGATTAGTTCGGGCGAGCAGTACTTC.

The gene calls are TRBV7-9 and TRBJ2-2, with 12 bases lining up with TRBD2. The CDR3 covers 16 residues. Germline loops: CDR1 SEHNR, CDR2 FQNEAQ (reference sequence). Unmatched junction bases numbered 8, after V lost 6 bases and J lost 6 bases. The CDR3 DNA reads TGTGCCAGCAGACTTTCTAGCGGGAGGGCCCCCGGGGAGCTGTTTTTT. The encoded protein is CASRLSSGRAPGELFF.

In this sample, this clone is medium-sized. The V call is TRBV5-4, the J call TRBJ2-7; TRBD1 matches 11 bases. Trimming cost V 1 base and J 3 bases; bases outside gene matches: 3. Per the germline V gene, CDR1 is SGHNT and CDR2 is YYREEE (reference sequence). The CDR3 length is 15 residues. The chain's CDR3 is CASSLTGQGDYEQYF. DNA for the CDR3: TGTGCCAGCAGCTTGACGGGACAGGGGGACTACGAGCAGTACTTC. Supplemented by reference TRBV5-4 and TRBJ2-7, the full variable domain reads ETGVTQSPTHLIKTRGQQVTLRCSSQSGHNTVSWYQQALGQGPQFIFQYYREEENGRGNFPPRFSGLQFPNYSSELNVNALELDDSALYLCASSLTGQGDYEQYFGPGTRLTVT.

The chain links TRBV11-2 to TRBJ2-3; 9 positions match TRBD2. CDR1 is SGHAT, CDR2 FQNNGV, per germline. The trim removed 7 bases at V and 4 bases at J, leaving 6 bases unmatched. CDR3 length equals 14 residues. CDR3 sequence (DNA): TGTGCCAGCACGGGCGGGAGGGGGGCAGATACGCAGTATTTT. Its protein product is CASTGGRGADTQYF.

This chain uses TRBV2 with TRBJ2-2, with D possibly being TRBD2 (7 bases). There are 13 residues in the CDR3. V dropped 6 bases and J dropped 5 bases, with 10 bases sitting between them. CDR1 SNHLY and CDR2 FYNNEI come from the germline V gene. For the CDR3, the DNA is TGTGCCAGCAGGGGGGGGCGGACCGGGGAGCTGTTTTTT. This sequence encodes CASRGGRTGELFF.

This sequence joins TRBV6-1 and TRBJ2-3; unclear D gene. The germline V and J ends were trimmed by 2 bases and 3 bases, with 9 bases remaining between them. The CDR3 runs to 14 residues. Per the germline V gene, CDR1 is MNHNS and CDR2 is SASEGT. The CDR3 reads CASSELYSTDTQYF. The CDR3 DNA follows: TGTGCCAGCAGTGAACTATACTCGACAGATACGCAGTATTTT.

This chain connects TRBV2 to TRBJ2-2, with 7 nucleotides matching TRBD2. This CDR3 is 15 amino acids long. J was trimmed by 6 bases and V by 5 bases; bases with no gene match: 9. From germline, CDR1 is SNHLY and CDR2 FYNNEI. The CDR3 region has the DNA TGTGCCAGCAGTTCCAGGACTAGTGGGTCCGGGGAGCTGTTTTTT. Translating gives CASSSRTSGSGELFF.

The chain is built from TRBV5-1 and TRBJ2-7; a possible D gene is TRBD1 (6 bases). V lost 0 bases to trimming and J lost 0 bases, with 10 bases between them. This CDR3 has 15 residues. Germline V CDR1 and CDR2: SGHRS, YFSETQ. The CDR3 region is CASSLADSRSYEQYF. The CDR3 DNA sequence: TGCGCCAGCAGCTTGGCGGACAGTCGCTCCTACGAGCAGTACTTC.

V is TRBV7-9 and J is TRBJ2-3; TRBD2 matches at 12 bases. V lost 3 bases, J lost 6 bases, and 7 bases stayed unmatched. Germline CDR1 is SEHNR and CDR2 is FQNEAQ (reference sequence). CDR3 length equals 16 residues. Written as DNA, the CDR3 is TGTGCCAGCAGCTTGCTAGCGGGAGGGCCTCAGGATACGCAGTATTTT. Its translation: CASSLLAGGPQDTQYF.

The gene calls are TRBV9 and TRBJ2-7; 15 positions agree with TRBD2. Germline V gives CDR1 SGDLS, CDR2 YYNGEE. V lost 7 bases, J lost 2 bases, and 16 bases stayed unmatched. The CDR3 is 19 amino acids. DNA of the CDR3: TGTGCCAGCCCCGTATCACGCGGACTAGCGGGAGGGCCTACCTACGAGCAGTACTTC. Encoded protein: CASPVSRGLAGGPTYEQYF.

CDR3 residues: CASSYGDRGGHEQYF. DNA of the CDR3: TGTGCCAGCAGTTACGGGGACAGGGGAGGTCACGAGCAGTACTTC. The rearrangement uses TRBV6-2 or TRBV6-3 and TRBJ2-7, with TRBD1 matching over 10 bases. CDR1 is MNHEY and CDR2 is SVGEGT in the germline V gene. The CDR3 runs to 15 residues. V lost 2 bases to trimming and J lost 5 bases; unmatched junction nucleotides: 6.